The clone carrying this TCR beta chain has at least ten counts. Donors had localized lung adenocarcinoma, a non-small cell lung cancer. This CDR3 region has 16 residues. V was pared by 5 bases and J by 0 bases, with 3 bases of the junction left unmatched. TCRdb processed the PCR reads anew with MiXCR; each CDR3 protein has one entry. The profile shows about 20,000 distinct CDR3 sequences, about 50% of them singletons. This sample is drawn from a study of CD4 and CD8 cells across lung adenocarcinoma regions. The chain carries TRBV12-3 or TRBV12-4 and TRBJ2-1; TRBD2 agrees at 11 bases. Sequences were obtained from CD8+ T cells from the center of a lung tumor. The TCR sequence derives from a female donor with lung adenocarcinoma. The CD4 and CD8 labels of this study may be unreliable. The CDR3: CASSGTSGVSYNEQFF. The DNA for the CDR3 is TGTGCCAGCAGTGGGACTAGCGGAGTCTCCTACAATGAGCAGTTCTTC.